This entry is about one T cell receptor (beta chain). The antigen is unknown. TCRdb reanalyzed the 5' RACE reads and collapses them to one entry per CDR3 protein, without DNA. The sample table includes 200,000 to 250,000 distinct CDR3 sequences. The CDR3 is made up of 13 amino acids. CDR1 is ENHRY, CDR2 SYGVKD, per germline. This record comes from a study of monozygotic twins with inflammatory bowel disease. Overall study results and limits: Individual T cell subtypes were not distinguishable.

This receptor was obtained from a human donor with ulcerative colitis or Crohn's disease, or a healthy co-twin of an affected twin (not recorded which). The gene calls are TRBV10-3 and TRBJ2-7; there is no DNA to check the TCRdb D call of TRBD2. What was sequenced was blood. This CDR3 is CAITAGSGGEQYF.